A selection of T cell receptor beta chains follows, all from one sample in a study of cytomegalovirus exposure and HLA in healthy donors. TCRdb keeps only in-frame clones here, not all; method: immunoSEQ multiplex PCR. Found here are about 170,000 clones, 80% to 90% of them singletons; the top ten hold about 2.4%. Sequencing was carried out using PBMCs. The source of these receptors is a man between 25 and 39 years old in good health and CMV-seropositive. CDR3s include the opening cysteine and the closing phenylalanine or tryptophan. Fields, in order: V gene, J gene, clone size, CDR3 protein. Size is stated for part of the rows, as once, few or many counts, or as a class when the clone is expanded.

>TRBV10-1|TRBJ1-4|few
CASSPGGVGEKLFF
>TRBV6-5|TRBJ2-2|once
CASSYRGANTGELFF
>TRBV7-9|TRBJ2-5|-
CASSLSGSGETQYF
>TRBV30|TRBJ1-6|once
CAWSGLQSSYNSPLHF
>TRBV19|TRBJ2-7|-
CASSLAGASYEQYF
>TRBV5-1|TRBJ2-2|-
CASSSGSRTGELFF
>TRBV7-9|TRBJ1-2|-
CSSWMTGDYGYTF
>TRBV11-3|TRBJ1-1|-
CASSLDRGDTEAFF
>TRBV19|TRBJ2-1|-
CASSMNPRGRINNEQFF
>TRBV13|TRBJ2-6|few
CASSRVGANVLTF
>TRBV7-6|TRBJ1-4|-
CASSPRPQANEKLFF
>TRBV23-1|TRBJ2-1|once
CASSPPGLAEGLEQFF
>TRBV6-4|TRBJ1-1|-
CASRDSSRTEAFF
>TRBV5-4|TRBJ1-2|-
CASSSFSGGPNGYTF
>TRBV2|TRBJ2-3|-
CASSALVGPKPDTQYF
>TRBV5-6|TRBJ2-4|-
CASSSTGGRTKNIQYF
>TRBV28|TRBJ2-1|-
CASTSGSGDEQFF
>TRBV5-6|TRBJ2-7|-
CASSLQGDYEQYF
>TRBV29-1|TRBJ2-1|-
CSVEREWHNEQFF
>TRBV12-5|TRBJ1-5|-
CASGLAIWPQHF
>TRBV10-1|TRBJ1-2|-
CASSVQGSYGYTF
>TRBV18|TRBJ1-2|-
CASSPETTGDYGYTF